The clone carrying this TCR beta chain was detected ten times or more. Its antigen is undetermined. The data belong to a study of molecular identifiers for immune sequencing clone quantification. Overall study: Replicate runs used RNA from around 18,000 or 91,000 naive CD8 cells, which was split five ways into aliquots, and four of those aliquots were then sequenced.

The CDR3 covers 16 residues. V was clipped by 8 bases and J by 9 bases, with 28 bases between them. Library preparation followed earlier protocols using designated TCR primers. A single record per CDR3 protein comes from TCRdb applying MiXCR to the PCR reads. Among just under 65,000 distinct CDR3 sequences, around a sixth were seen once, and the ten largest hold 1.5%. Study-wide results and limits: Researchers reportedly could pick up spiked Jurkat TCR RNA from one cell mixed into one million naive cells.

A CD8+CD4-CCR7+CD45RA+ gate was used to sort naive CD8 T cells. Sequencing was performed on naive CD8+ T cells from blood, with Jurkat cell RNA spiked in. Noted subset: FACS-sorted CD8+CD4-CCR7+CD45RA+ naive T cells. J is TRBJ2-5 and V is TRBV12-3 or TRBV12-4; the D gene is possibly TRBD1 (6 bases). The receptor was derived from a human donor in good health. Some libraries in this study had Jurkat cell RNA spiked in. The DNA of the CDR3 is TGTGCCAGCCTCCCTTCAGGGGTGGGGGTATTGAGGGCCCAGTACTTC. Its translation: CASLPSGVGVLRAQYF.